This T cell receptor beta chain was recovered during a study of T-cell reconstitution after alpha-beta-depleted transplantation in children. Regarding the study as a whole: Recipient T cells and thymic progenitors that survived were the source of the high TCRbeta diversity seen at day 60 in some patients.

Worth noting for this clonotype: Its matching antigen is unknown.

The TCRbeta library was prepared with unique molecular identifiers. TCRdb re-called the PCR reads through MiXCR, storing one row per CDR3 protein. The table records fewer than 500,000 distinct CDR3 sequences, over 40% of them present only once. The ends were cut back, 0 bases at V and 3 bases at J, with 12 bases in the middle. CDR1 and CDR2 (germline): SGHKS, YYEKEE (reference sequence). The CDR3 is made up of 15 amino acids. The sequence was collected from a girl aged 2-10 years with aplastic anemia, due to receive a stem cell transplant. J is TRBJ1-2 and V is TRBV5-5; D possibly corresponds to TRBD1 (5 bases). Sequenced material: PBMCs, taken before TCRalphabeta/CD19-depleted stem cell transplant. CDR3 bases: TGTGCCAGCAGCTTGGTCCCCGGGGGTGACTATGGCTACACCTTC. Translating gives CASSLVPGGDYGYTF.